The entry below gives a single T cell receptor (beta chain) sequence along with its context. No antigen is known for it. The entry originates in a study of OX40 agonist ivuxolimab in advanced cancers. Study-level points and caveats: Low normalized T-cell clonal expansion was also seen in some nonresponders.

Clones were sequenced by immunoSEQ multiplex PCR, and TCRdb holds only the in-frame ones, with some missing. Of more than 45,000 clones in the sample, more than 75% were seen once. CDR3 length: 16 residues. With 0 bases removed from V and 7 bases from J, the gap between germline ends came to 16 bases. The germline CDR1 and CDR2 sequences are KGHSH and LQKENI. This chain links TRBV18 with TRBJ2-1; tentatively, D is TRBD1 (5 bases). The sample consisted of CD4+ or CD8+ T cells sorted from blood, taken in a trial of the OX40 agonist ivuxolimab. The clonotype was recovered from an adult with an advanced solid tumor such as melanoma, head and neck, liver or kidney cancer. The CDR3 spells CASSPPGLVNSNEQFF. CDR3 sequence (DNA): TGTGCCAGCTCACCACCGGGGCTAGTTAACTCTAATGAGCAGTTCTTC.